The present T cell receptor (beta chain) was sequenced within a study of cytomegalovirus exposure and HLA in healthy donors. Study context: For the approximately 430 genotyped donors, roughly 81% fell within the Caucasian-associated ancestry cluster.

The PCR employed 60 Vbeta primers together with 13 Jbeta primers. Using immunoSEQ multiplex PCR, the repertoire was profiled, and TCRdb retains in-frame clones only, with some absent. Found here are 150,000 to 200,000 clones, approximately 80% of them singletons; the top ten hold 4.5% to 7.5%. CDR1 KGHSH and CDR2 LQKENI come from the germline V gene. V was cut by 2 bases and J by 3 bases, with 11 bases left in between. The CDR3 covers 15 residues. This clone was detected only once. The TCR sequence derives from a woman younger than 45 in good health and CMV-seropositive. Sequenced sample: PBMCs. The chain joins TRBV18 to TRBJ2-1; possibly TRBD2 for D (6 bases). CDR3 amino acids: CASSPVGGDYNEQFF. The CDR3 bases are TGTGCCAGCTCACCAGTGGGGGGAGACTACAATGAGCAGTTCTTC.